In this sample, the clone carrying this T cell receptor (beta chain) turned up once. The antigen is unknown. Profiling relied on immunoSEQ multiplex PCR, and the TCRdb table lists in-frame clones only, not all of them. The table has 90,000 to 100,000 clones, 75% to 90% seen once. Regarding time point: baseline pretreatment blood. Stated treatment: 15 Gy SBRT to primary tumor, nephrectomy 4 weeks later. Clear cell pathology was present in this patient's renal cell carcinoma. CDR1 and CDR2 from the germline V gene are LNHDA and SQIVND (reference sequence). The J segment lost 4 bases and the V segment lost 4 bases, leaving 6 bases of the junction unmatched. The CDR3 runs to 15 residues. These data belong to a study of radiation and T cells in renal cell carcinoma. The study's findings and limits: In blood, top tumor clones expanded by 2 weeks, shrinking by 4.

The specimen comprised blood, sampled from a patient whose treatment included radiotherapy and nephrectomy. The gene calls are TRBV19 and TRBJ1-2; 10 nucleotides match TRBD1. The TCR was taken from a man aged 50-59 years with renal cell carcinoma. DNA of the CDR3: TGTGCCAGTAGTACCGGGACAGGGGCTCCCTATGGCTACACCTTC. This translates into CASSTGTGAPYGYTF.